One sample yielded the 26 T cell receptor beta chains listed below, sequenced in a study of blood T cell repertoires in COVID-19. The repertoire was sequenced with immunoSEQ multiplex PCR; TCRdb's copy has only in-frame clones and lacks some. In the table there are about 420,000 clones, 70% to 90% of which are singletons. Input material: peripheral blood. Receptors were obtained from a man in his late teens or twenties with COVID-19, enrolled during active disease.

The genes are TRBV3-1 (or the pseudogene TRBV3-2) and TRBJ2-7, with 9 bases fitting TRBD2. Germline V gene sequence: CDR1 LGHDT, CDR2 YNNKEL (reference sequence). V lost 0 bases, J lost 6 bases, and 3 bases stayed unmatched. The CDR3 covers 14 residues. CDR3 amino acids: CASSQDAGGREQYF. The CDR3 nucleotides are TGTGCCAGCAGCCAAGACGCGGGAGGGCGCGAGCAGTACTTC.

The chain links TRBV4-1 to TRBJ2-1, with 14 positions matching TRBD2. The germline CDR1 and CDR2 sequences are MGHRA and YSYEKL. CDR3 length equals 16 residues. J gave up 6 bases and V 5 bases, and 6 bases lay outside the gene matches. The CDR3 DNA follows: TGCGCCAGCAGCGTCCCCGGGACTAGCGGGAGCAATGAGCAGTTCTTC. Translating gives CASSVPGTSGSNEQFF.

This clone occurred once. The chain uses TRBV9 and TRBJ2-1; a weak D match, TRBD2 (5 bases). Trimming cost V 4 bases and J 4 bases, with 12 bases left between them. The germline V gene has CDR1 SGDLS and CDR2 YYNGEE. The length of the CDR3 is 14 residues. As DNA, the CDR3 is TGTGCCAGCAGCCCGGCTAGCAGATACAATGAGCAGTTCTTC. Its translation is CASSPASRYNEQFF. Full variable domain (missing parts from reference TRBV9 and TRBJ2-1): DSGVTQTPKHLITATGQRVTLRCSPRSGDLSVYWYQQSLDQGLQFLIQYYNGEERAKGNILERFSAQQFPDLHSELNLSSLELGDSALYFCASSPASRYNEQFFGPGTRLTVL.

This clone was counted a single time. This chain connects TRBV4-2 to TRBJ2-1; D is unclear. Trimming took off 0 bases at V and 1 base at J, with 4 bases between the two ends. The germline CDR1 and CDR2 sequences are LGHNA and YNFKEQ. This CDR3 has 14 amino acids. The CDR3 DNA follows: TGTGCCAGCAGCCAAGACAGTTCCTACAATGAGCAGTTCTTC. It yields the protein CASSQDSSYNEQFF.

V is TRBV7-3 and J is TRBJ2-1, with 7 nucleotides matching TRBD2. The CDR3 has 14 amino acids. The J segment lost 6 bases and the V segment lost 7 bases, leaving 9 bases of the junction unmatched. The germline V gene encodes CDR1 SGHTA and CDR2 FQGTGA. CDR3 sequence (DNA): TGTGCCAGCACCCCCGGGGGGAGCGTCAATGAGCAGTTCTTC. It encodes CASTPGGSVNEQFF.

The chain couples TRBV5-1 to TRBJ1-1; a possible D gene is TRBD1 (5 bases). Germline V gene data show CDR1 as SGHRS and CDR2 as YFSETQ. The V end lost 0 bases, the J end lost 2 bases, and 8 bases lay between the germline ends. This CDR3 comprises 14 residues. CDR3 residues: CASSLAQGNTEAFF. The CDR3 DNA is TGCGCCAGCAGCTTGGCTCAGGGTAACACTGAAGCTTTCTTT.

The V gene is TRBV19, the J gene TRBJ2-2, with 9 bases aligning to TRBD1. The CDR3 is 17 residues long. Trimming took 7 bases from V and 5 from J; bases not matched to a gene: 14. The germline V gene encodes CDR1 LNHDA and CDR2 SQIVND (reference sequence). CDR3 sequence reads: CASKWTGDSLGTGELFF. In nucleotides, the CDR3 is TGTGCCAGTAAATGGACAGGGGACTCCTTGGGGACCGGGGAGCTGTTTTTT. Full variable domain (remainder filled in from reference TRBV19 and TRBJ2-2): DGGITQSPKYLFRKEGQNVTLSCEQNLNHDAMYWYRQDPGQGLRLIYYSQIVNDFQKGDIAEGYSVSREKKESFPLTVTSAQKNPTAFYLCASKWTGDSLGTGELFFGEGSRLTVL.

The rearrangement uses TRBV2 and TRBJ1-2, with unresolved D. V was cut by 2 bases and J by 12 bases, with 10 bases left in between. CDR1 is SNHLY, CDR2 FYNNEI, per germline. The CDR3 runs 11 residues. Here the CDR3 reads CASSERGANTF. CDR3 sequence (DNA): TGTGCCAGCAGTGAACGAGGCGCGAACACCTTC.

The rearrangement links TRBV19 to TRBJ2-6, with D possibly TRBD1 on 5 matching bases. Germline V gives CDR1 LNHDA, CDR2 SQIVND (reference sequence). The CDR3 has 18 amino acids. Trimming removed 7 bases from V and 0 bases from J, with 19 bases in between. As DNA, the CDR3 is TGTGCCAGTAAGTTTGGGGCGGATGCCTCCTCTGGGGCCAACGTCCTGACTTTC. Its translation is CASKFGADASSGANVLTF.

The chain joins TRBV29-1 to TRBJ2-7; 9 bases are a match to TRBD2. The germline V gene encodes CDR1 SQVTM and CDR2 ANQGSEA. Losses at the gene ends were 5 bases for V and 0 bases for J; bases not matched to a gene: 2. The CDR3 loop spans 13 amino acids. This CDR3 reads CSVSGGRSYEQYF. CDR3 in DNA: TGCAGCGTTAGCGGGGGGCGCTCCTACGAGCAGTACTTC.

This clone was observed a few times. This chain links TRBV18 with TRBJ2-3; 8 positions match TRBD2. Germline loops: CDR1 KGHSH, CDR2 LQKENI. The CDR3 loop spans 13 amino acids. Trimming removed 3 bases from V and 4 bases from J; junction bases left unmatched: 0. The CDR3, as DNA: TGTGCCAGCTCACCCGGGGGGGCAGATACGCAGTATTTT. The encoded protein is CASSPGGADTQYF.

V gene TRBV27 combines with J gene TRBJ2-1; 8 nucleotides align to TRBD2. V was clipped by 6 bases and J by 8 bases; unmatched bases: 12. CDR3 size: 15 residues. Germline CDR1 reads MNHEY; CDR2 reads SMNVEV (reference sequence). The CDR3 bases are TGTGCCAGCAGCCCGAGACCGGGACTAGTATATGAGCAGTTCTTC. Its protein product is CASSPRPGLVYEQFF.

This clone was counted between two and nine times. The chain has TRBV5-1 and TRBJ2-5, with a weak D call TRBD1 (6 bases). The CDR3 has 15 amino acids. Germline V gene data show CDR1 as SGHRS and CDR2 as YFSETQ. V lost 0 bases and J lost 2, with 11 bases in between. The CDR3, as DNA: TGCGCCAGCAGCTTGGCCGGGACAAGACAAGAGACCCAGTACTTC. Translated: CASSLAGTRQETQYF.

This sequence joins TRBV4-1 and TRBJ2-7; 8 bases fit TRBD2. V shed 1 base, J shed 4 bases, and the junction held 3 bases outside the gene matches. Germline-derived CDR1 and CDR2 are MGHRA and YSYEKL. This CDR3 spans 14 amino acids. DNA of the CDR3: TGCGCCAGCAGCCAAGCCCGGGGGGGGTACGAGCAGTACTTC. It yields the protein CASSQARGGYEQYF.

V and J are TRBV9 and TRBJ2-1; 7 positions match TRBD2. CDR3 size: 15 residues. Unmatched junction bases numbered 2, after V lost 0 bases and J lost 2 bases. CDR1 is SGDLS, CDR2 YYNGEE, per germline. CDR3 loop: CASSVGGLTYNEQFF. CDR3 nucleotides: TGTGCCAGCAGCGTAGGGGGACTAACCTACAATGAGCAGTTCTTC.

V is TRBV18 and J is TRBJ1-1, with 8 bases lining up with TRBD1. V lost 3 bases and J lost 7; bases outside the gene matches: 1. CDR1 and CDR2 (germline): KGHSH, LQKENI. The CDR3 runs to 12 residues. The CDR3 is CASSPTGDEAFF. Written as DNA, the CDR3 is TGTGCCAGCTCACCGACAGGGGATGAAGCTTTCTTT.

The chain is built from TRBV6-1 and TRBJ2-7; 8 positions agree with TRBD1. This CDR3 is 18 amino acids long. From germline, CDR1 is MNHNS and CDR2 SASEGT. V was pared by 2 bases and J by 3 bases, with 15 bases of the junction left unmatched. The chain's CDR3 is CASSEKEQGAGSDYEQYF. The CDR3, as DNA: TGTGCCAGCAGTGAAAAGGAGCAGGGGGCCGGATCTGACTACGAGCAGTACTTC.

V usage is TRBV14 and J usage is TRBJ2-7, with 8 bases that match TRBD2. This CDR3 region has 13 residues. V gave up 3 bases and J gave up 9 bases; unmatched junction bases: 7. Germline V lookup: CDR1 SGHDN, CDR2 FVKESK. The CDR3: CASSQSGGVGQYF. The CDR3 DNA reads TGTGCCAGCAGCCAGAGCGGGGGCGTCGGGCAGTACTTC.

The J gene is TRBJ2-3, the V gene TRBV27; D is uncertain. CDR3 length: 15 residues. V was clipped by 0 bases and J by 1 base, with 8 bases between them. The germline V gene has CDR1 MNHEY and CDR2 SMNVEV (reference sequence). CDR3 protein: CASSLSITGTDTQYF. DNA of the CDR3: TGTGCCAGCAGTTTATCGATTACGGGCACAGATACGCAGTATTTT.

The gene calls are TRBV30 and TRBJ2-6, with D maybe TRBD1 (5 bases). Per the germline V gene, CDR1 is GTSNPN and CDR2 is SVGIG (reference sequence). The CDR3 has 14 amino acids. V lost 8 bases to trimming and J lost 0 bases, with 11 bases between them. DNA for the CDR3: TGTGCCGGGGCAGACTTCTCTGGGGCCAACGTCCTGACTTTC. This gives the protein CAGADFSGANVLTF.

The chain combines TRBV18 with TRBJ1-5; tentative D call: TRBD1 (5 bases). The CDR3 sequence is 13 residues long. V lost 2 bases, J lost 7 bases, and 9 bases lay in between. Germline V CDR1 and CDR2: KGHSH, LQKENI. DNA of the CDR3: TGTGCCAGCTCACCAGGAGGGGAGCAGCCCCAGCATTTT. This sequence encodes CASSPGGEQPQHF.

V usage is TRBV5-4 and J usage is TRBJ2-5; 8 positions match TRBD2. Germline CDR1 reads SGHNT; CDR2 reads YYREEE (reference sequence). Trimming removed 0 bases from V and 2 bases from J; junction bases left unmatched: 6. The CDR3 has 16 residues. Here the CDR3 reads CASSLGAGGRQETQYF. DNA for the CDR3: TGTGCCAGCAGCTTGGGGGCGGGAGGTCGGCAAGAGACCCAGTACTTC.

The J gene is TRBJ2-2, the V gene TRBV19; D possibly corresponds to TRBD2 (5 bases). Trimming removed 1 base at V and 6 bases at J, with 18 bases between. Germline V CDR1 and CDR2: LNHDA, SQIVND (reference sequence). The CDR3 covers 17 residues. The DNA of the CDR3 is TGTGCCAGTAGTATAGTACTTGTGGGGAGCTGGCCCGGGGAGCTGTTTTTT. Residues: CASSIVLVGSWPGELFF.

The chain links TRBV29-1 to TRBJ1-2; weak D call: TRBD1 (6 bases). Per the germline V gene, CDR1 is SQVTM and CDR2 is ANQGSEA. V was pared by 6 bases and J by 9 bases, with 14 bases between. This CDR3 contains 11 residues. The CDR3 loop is CSVRSDSSYTF. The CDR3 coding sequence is TGCAGCGTGCGCTCGGACAGCAGCTACACCTTC.

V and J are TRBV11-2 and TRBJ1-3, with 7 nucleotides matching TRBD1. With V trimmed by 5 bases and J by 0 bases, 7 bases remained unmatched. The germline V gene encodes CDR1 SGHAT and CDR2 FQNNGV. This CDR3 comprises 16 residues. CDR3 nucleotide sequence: TGTGCCAGCAGCCCCTCGGGACAGTTCTCTGGAAACACCATATATTTT. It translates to CASSPSGQFSGNTIYF.

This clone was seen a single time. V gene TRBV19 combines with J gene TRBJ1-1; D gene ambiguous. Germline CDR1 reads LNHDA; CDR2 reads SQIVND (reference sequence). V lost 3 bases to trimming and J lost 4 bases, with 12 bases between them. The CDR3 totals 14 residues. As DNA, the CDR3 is TGTGCCAGTAGTATTGGAGGCAGATTCACTGAAGCTTTCTTT. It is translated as CASSIGGRFTEAFF.